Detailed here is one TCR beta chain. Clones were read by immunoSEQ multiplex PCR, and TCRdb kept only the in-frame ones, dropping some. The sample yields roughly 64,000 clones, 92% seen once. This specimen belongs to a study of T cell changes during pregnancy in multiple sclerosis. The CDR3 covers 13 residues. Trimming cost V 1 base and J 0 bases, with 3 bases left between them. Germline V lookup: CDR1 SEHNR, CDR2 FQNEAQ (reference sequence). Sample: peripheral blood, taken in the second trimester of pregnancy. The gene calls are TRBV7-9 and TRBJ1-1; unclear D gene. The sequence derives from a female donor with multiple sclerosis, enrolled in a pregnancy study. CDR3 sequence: CASSLVMNTEAFF. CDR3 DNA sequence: TGTGCCAGCAGCTTAGTAATGAACACTGAAGCTTTCTTT.